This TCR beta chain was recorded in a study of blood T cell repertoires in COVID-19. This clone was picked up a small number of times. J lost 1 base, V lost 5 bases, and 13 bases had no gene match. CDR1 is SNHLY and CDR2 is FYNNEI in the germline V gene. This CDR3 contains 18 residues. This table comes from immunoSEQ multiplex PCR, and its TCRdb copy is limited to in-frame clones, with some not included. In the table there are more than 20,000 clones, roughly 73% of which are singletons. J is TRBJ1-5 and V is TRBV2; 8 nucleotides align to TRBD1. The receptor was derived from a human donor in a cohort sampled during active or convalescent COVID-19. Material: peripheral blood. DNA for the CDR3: TGTGCCAGCAGTTCGACAGGGGAGTACCCCCTCAGCAATCAGCCCCAGCATTTT. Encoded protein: CASSSTGEYPLSNQPQHF.